The text below deals with one T cell receptor beta chain. TCRdb analysed the 5' RACE reads with MiXCR anew, one entry per CDR3 protein. Of roughly 480,000 distinct CDR3 sequences in the sample, less than 25% were seen once. The sample comes from a study of identical twins. CDR1 and CDR2 from the germline V gene are MNHNS and SASEGT. The CDR3 runs to 14 residues. The V and J ends lost 8 bases and 4 bases, in that order; junction bases with no gene match: 8. This sample also belongs to another study, concerning T cells expressing NK-cell markers.

The J gene is TRBJ2-7, the V gene TRBV6-1; 10 nucleotides align to TRBD2. The clonotype comes from a woman between 18 and 29 years old in good health. Sample: CD4+ T cells sorted from blood. CDR3 in amino acids: CASQRASGSYEQYF. The DNA for the CDR3 is TGTGCCAGCCAAAGGGCTAGCGGGAGTTACGAGCAGTACTTC.